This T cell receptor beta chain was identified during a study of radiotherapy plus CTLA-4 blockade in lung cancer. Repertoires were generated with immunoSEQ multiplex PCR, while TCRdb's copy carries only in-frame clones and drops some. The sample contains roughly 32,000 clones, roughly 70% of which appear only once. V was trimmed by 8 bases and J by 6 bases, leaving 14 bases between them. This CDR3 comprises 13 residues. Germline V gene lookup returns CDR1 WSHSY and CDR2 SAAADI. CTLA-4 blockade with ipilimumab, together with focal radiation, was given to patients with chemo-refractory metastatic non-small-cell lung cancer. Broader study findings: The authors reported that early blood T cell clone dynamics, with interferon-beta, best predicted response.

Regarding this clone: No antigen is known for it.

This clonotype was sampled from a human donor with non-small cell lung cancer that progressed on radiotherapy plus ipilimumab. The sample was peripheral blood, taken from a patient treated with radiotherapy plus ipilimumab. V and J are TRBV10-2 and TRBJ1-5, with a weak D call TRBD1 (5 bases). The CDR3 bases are TGCGCCAGCTGCTTGGGGGTGAGTCAGCCCCAGCATTTT. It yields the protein CASCLGVSQPQHF.